These 8 T cell receptor beta chains originate from one sample sequenced in a study of PD-L1 blockade in urothelial cancer. As for time point: pretreatment peripheral blood. Using immunoSEQ multiplex PCR, the repertoire was profiled, and TCRdb retains in-frame clones only, with some absent. The sample includes 50,000 to 55,000 clones, around 84% of them seen just once. The sample consisted of PBMCs, taken around atezolizumab (anti-PD-L1) treatment. Receptor source: a man aged 60 to 75 with urothelial cancer.

The chain has TRBV18 and TRBJ1-2; 12 nucleotides agree with TRBD1. Per the germline V gene, CDR1 is KGHSH and CDR2 is LQKENI. This CDR3 is 16 amino acids long. The trim removed 5 bases at V and 8 bases at J, leaving 12 bases unmatched. The CDR3 reads CASSATGTGGTGGYTF. DNA for the CDR3: TGTGCCAGCTCAGCTACCGGGACAGGGGGCACTGGGGGCTACACCTTC.

This clone was seen a single time. The chain combines TRBV2 with TRBJ2-7; D not certain. CDR1 and CDR2 from the germline V gene are SNHLY and FYNNEI. The CDR3 loop spans 13 amino acids. V gave up 6 bases and J gave up 3 bases, with 12 bases separating them. CDR3 region: CASSAIVGYEQYF. CDR3 sequence (DNA): TGTGCCAGCAGCGCCATAGTCGGCTACGAGCAGTACTTC.

The genes are TRBV10-1 and TRBJ2-1, with 11 bases lining up with TRBD1. The CDR3 is 15 amino acids. After removal of 8 bases from V and 5 bases from J, the junction contained 8 bases not matched to a gene. The germline gives CDR1 WNHNN, CDR2 SYGVQD (reference sequence). The CDR3 DNA reads TGCGCCAGCGGAAGGCGGACAGGGGGCCACAATGAGCAGTTCTTC. Translating gives CASGRRTGGHNEQFF.

This clone was detected once. The chain recombines TRBV11-1 with TRBJ2-2; TRBD1 matches 8 bases. J gave up 6 bases and V 2 bases, and 5 bases lay outside the gene matches. This CDR3 has 15 residues. Germline CDR1 reads SGHAT; CDR2 reads FQDESV (reference sequence). Here the CDR3 DNA reads TGTGCCAGCAGCTTAAGAGGACAGGGCGCCGGGGAGCTGTTTTTT. Translating gives CASSLRGQGAGELFF.

For the CDR3, the DNA is TGTGCCAGCAGTGAGGTGGGGGCGGCCAAATTGACACCCCTCCACTTT. It encodes CASSEVGAAKLTPLHF. The V gene is TRBV6-1, the J gene TRBJ1-6, with D possibly being TRBD1 (6 bases). Trimming shortened V by 3 bases and J by 11 bases, and 20 bases separated the two germline ends. Germline loops: CDR1 MNHNS, CDR2 SASEGT. The CDR3 has 16 residues.

This clone appeared a single time. The genes are TRBV30 and TRBJ1-5; 8 bases are a match to TRBD1. V was clipped by 1 base and J by 0 bases; unmatched bases: 11. The CDR3 length is 18 residues. Germline CDR1 reads GTSNPN; CDR2 reads SVGIG (reference sequence). CDR3 bases: TGTGCCTGGAGTGCAACCCGGGACAGGCTGTATAGCAATCAGCCCCAGCATTTT. This sequence encodes CAWSATRDRLYSNQPQHF.

This clone is labeled as medium-sized. This chain connects TRBV4-2 to TRBJ1-6; a possible D gene is TRBD1 (5 bases). The CDR3 has 17 residues. Looked up from germline, CDR1 is LGHNA and CDR2 is YNFKEQ. Trimming stripped 4 bases from V and 0 bases from J, with 13 bases between. CDR3 amino acids: CASSPRGESSYNSPLHF. In nucleotides, the CDR3 is TGTGCCAGCAGCCCGCGGGGGGAAAGCTCCTATAATTCACCCCTCCACTTT.

This sequence joins TRBV19 and TRBJ1-5; 8 bases agree with TRBD1. Unmatched junction bases numbered 12, after V lost 8 bases and J lost 6 bases. Germline loops: CDR1 LNHDA, CDR2 SQIVND (reference sequence). This CDR3 is 15 amino acids long. The CDR3 nucleotides are TGTGCCAGTCGCCTAGGACAGGGAAGTGCTCAGCCCCAGCATTTT. Residues: CASRLGQGSAQPQHF.